The 5 T cell receptor beta chains below were found in one sample sequenced in a study of T cells in tumors after PD-1 blockade. The method was immunoSEQ multiplex PCR; TCRdb's version includes in-frame clones alone and lacks a portion of them. The table shows fewer than 55,000 clones, with roughly 80% occurring only once. The sample was PBMCs, taken before anti-PD-1 treatment. Receptors were obtained from a human donor with basal cell carcinoma.

This sequence joins TRBV28 and TRBJ1-1; no reliable D call. The germline V gene encodes CDR1 MDHEN and CDR2 SYDVKM. The germline V and J ends were trimmed by 1 base and 0 bases, with 9 bases remaining between them. The CDR3 is made up of 15 amino acids. The CDR3 DNA follows: TGTGCCAGCAGTTTATCCTCTGGACTGAACACTGAAGCTTTCTTT. This gives the protein CASSLSSGLNTEAFF. Supplemented by reference TRBV28 and TRBJ1-1, the full variable domain reads DVKVTQSSRYLVKRTGEKVFLECVQDMDHENMFWYRQDPGLGLRLIYFSYDVKMKEKGDIPEGYSVSREKKERFSLILESASTNQTSMYLCASSLSSGLNTEAFFGQGTRLTVV.

The V and J genes are TRBV30 and TRBJ1-1; 11 nucleotides match TRBD1. This CDR3 comprises 14 residues. The V gene's germline CDR1 is GTSNPN and CDR2 SVGIG (reference sequence). The junction had 5 bases not matched to a gene; V was cut back by 4 bases and J by 4 bases. The CDR3 sequence is CAWKRDRGTTEAFF. The CDR3, as DNA: TGTGCCTGGAAAAGGGACAGGGGGACCACTGAAGCTTTCTTT. The full variable domain, in which reference TRBV30 and TRBJ1-1 provide the parts outside the CDR3, is SQTIHQWPATLVQPVGSPLSLECTVEGTSNPNLYWYRQAAGRGLQLLFYSVGIGQISSEVPQNLSASRPQDRQFILSSKKLLLSDSGFYLCAWKRDRGTTEAFFGQGTRLTVV.

The chain uses TRBV3-1 (or the pseudogene TRBV3-2) and TRBJ2-7, with D unresolved. Germline-derived CDR1 and CDR2 are LGHDT and YNNKEL (reference sequence). Deletions cut 4 bases from V and 5 bases from J, with 6 bases between. The CDR3 is 11 residues long. The CDR3 here is CASSLADEQYF. Written as DNA, the CDR3 is TGTGCCAGCAGCCTGGCGGACGAGCAGTACTTC.

The chain carries TRBV6-6 and TRBJ2-3; 8 nucleotides line up with TRBD1. Germline V lookup: CDR1 MNHNY, CDR2 SVGAGI (reference sequence). V lost 2 bases and J lost 0; bases outside the gene matches: 1. The CDR3 totals 15 residues. In DNA, the CDR3 is TGTGCCAGCAGTTACCGGGACAGGAGCACAGATACGCAGTATTTT. It encodes CASSYRDRSTDTQYF.

Only a few counts were recorded for this clone. V gene TRBV2 combines with J gene TRBJ1-6; D remains ambiguous. CDR3 length equals 17 residues. Germline CDR1 reads SNHLY; CDR2 reads FYNNEI. The germline V and J ends were trimmed by 3 bases and 0 bases, with 12 bases remaining between them. In nucleotides, the CDR3 is TGTGCCAGCAGTGATTCGTCAGTATCCTCCTATAATTCACCCCTCCACTTT. This sequence encodes CASSDSSVSSYNSPLHF.